This T cell receptor (beta chain) was captured by sequencing in a study of naive and memory T cell subsets. The CDR3 is 14 amino acids. Germline loops: CDR1 DFQATT, CDR2 SNEGSKA (reference sequence). V trimming: 5 bases; J trimming: 3 bases; junction bases outside the gene matches: 6. With respect to this clonotype: The antigen remains undetermined.

Two oligonucleotides, mixed equimolar, formed the beta constant-region primer covering TRBC1 and TRBC2. The ligated cDNA underwent four PCR rounds using SP2 and nested alpha and beta constant-region primers. A 12-nucleotide UMI and the SP2 primer were added to the cDNA 3' end by oligonucleotide ligation. TCRdb re-analysed the UMI-ligation and nested PCR reads in MiXCR, keeping a single row per CDR3 protein. Among approximately 150,000 distinct CDR3 sequences, around 21% were seen once, and the ten largest hold 0.55% to 0.75%. Study conclusions and caveats: In CD4 and CD8 cells, diversity dropped from naive through EMRA. Especially in CD8 cells, naive repertoires contained a few larger clonotypes, possibly CD45RA-re-expressing memory cells.

CMV status came from CD4+ IFNgamma after overnight CMV lysate stimulation. Cells stained for CD3, CD4, CD8, CD45RA and CD27 were sorted into four subsets. The chain has TRBV20-1 and TRBJ2-3; TRBD1 agrees at 9 bases. Sequencing was performed on naive CD8+ T cells from blood. The origin of this receptor is a human donor in good health. CDR3 region: CSAGDREWTDTQYF. The CDR3 region has the DNA TGCAGTGCTGGGGACAGGGAGTGGACAGATACGCAGTATTTT.